This T cell receptor beta chain was identified during a study of T cells after yellow fever vaccination. As for the study in general: In the case of low-cell-number fractions, SMART-Seq v4 Ultra Low Input was used for preparation.

For TCR, cDNA came from 5'RACE template switching, which added a universal primer site and UMIs. MiXCR was run by TCRdb on the 5' RACE reads, yielding one entry per CDR3 protein. The sample has more than 110,000 distinct CDR3 sequences, less than 8.5% seen once. CDR3 size: 13 residues. Deletions cut 3 bases from V and 12 bases from J, with 19 bases between. The germline gives CDR1 SGDLS, CDR2 YYNGEE. This clonotype was seen at least ten times. The chain links TRBV9 to TRBJ2-7, with D perhaps TRBD1 (6 bases). This receptor was obtained from a man between 25 and 39 years old who received the YFV17D yellow fever vaccine. Here the sequenced sample was CD4+ T cells sorted from PBMCs, taken 10 days after the yellow fever booster vaccination. The CDR3 DNA reads TGTGCCAGCAGCGCTGGACAGCCGAAGAGCACGTACTTC. Its protein product is CASSAGQPKSTYF.